This TCR beta chain was documented in a study of cytomegalovirus exposure and HLA in healthy donors (dated 2017 in TCRdb). Background for the entire study: A later analysis indicated that the 120 validation repertoires were generated on the platform also employed for the 700 or so repertoires of the first cohort. The aim of the study was to test whether cataloging public T cell receptors could identify signatures of past pathogen exposure. High-throughput TCR immunosequencing, statistical association of individual TCRs with disease status, and machine learning were combined to predict cytomegalovirus infection status. Besides the first cohort of more than 650 subjects, a separate validation cohort made up of 120 different subjects was used. What the authors observed across the whole study: In vitro tests confirmed that a few of the cytomegalovirus-associated TCR beta chains recognize cytomegalovirus antigens. In a later analysis, TCRs clustered in the first cohort were found to also tend to co-occur in the approximately 120 validation repertoires, with approximately 95% of cluster scores above 0. The classifier was reported to diagnose cytomegalovirus status with high specificity and sensitivity in both the original cohort and the validation cohort. It was suggested by the authors that the approach could potentially be generalized to other disease states and immunological phenotypes. Most TCR sequences were observed very rarely across donors, whereas some public TCRs were present in many individuals. In the study, around 150 TCR beta chains were listed as associated with cytomegalovirus. A later analysis had no HLA typing for the validation cohort, so co-occurrence there was scored across all 130 or so repertoires.

Taken from cysteine to phenylalanine, the CDR3 has 15 residues. Of all the DNA, just the CDR3 is kept, 45 bases in frame from base 1. CDR1 is given as SGHTA and CDR2 as FQGTGA, both from the germline V gene. Trimming costs V 2 bases and J 4 bases, and their ends lie 13 bases apart. Preparation of the library involved the immunoSEQ multiplex PCR assay. The authors' pipeline ran thus. A statistical classification framework was built to diagnose cytomegalovirus status from the catalog of TCR beta chain sequences. The clones in this table, taken by TCRdb from immuneACCESS, are in-frame only. Not every clone is retained; where verified, under half of the shortfall comes from an unresolved V gene, and the cause of the rest is unknown. The DNA gave D and trimming, while V, J and clone size come from that table. The table for this sample lists fewer than 90,000 clones; approximately 94% of them were counted only once. The ten largest clonotypes hold approximately 3.3% of the sample.

A note on this clone: This clone's antigen is unknown. The record has no base qualities; no much larger clone is one base away.

Donors formed part of the validation cohort, which comprised some 120 subjects and was distinct from the first cohort of 550 to 850 subjects. The chain is made from TRBV7-3 and TRBJ2-3; TRBD2 could be the D gene, as 6 bases match. This clonotype was sampled from a woman in her late teens or twenties in good health and CMV-seropositive. Sequenced material: PBMCs. The CDR3 reads as follows: CASSLVADRSDTQYF. Read as DNA, the sequence is TGTGCCAGCAGCTTAGTAGCGGACCGTTCAGATACGCAGTATTTT.